Listed below are T cell receptor beta chains from one sample, sequenced in a study of T cell responses to AZD1222 COVID-19 vaccine. Clones were read by immunoSEQ multiplex PCR, and TCRdb kept only the in-frame ones, dropping some. The sample has 210,000 or so clones; 85% to 95% are singletons. The source material was peripheral blood, sampled on day 0 of MenACWY control vaccination. The receptor source for this set is an adult in good health. CDR3s include the opening cysteine and the closing phenylalanine or tryptophan. A D gene is named only where the DNA matches it firmly. Clone size is shown for a subset of rows, as once, few, many or a class of expanded clone.

abundance	j_gene	d_gene	v_gene	CDR3aa	CDR3nt
-	TRBJ2-7	TRBD1	TRBV19	CASSRALSGTATEQYF	TGTGCCAGTAGTCGAGCCTTATCCGGGACAGCGACCGAGCAGTACTTC
once	TRBJ2-5	TRBD1	TRBV9	CASSVGQGGETQYF	TGTGCCAGCAGCGTGGGACAGGGAGGGGAGACCCAGTACTTC
-	TRBJ1-1	-	TRBV7-8	CASSLDMGLNTEAFF	TGTGCCAGCAGCTTGGACATGGGGTTGAACACTGAAGCTTTCTTT
-	TRBJ1-2	-	TRBV2	CASSVGGDVSGYTF	TGTGCCAGCAGTGTGGGGGGAGATGTCTCTGGCTACACCTTC
few	TRBJ1-2	-	TRBV6-1	CASSEDLRVRNGYTF	TGTGCCAGCAGTGAAGACTTAAGGGTTAGGAATGGCTACACCTTC
few	TRBJ1-2	-	TRBV19	CASSNRRTGVGNGYTF	TGTGCCAGTAGCAACCGCCGCACCGGGGTAGGGAATGGCTACACCTTC
-	TRBJ2-1	TRBD1	TRBV19	CASLGQYNEQFF	TGTGCCAGCCTGGGACAGTACAATGAGCAGTTCTTC
once	TRBJ1-1	TRBD1	TRBV19	CASSRLGQGGEAFF	TGTGCCAGTAGTCGACTGGGACAGGGCGGTGAAGCTTTCTTT
once	TRBJ1-1	-	TRBV11-3	CASSLSGRTEAFF	TGTGCCAGCAGCTTATCAGGGCGGACTGAAGCTTTCTTT
-	TRBJ1-5	-	TRBV30	CAWSGGLNQPQHF	TGTGCCTGGAGCGGCGGATTAAATCAGCCCCAGCATTTT
-	TRBJ2-1	-	TRBV30	CAWLSIYNEQFF	TGTGCCTGGTTGTCTATCTACAATGAGCAGTTCTTC
-	TRBJ1-1	-	TRBV30	CAWSVSGLGTEAFF	TGTGCCTGGAGTGTTTCCGGGTTGGGCACTGAAGCTTTCTTT
-	TRBJ2-3	-	TRBV5-4	CASSVTPNTDTQYF	TGTGCCAGCAGCGTCACACCTAACACAGATACGCAGTATTTT
-	TRBJ1-1	-	TRBV18	CASSPGTGDTEAFF	TGTGCCAGCTCACCGGGGACCGGGGACACTGAAGCTTTCTTT
-	TRBJ2-2	TRBD1	TRBV6-5	CASSYAGQGNTGELFF	TGTGCCAGCAGTTACGCCGGACAGGGGAACACCGGGGAGCTGTTTTTT
once	TRBJ1-2	TRBD1	TRBV13	CASSRGTANYGYTF	TGTGCCAGCAGCCGTGGGACAGCCAACTATGGCTACACCTTC
-	TRBJ2-5	-	TRBV7-9	CASRRPGETQYF	TGTGCCAGCAGAAGACCTGGGGAGACCCAGTACTTC
-	TRBJ1-1	-	TRBV5-3	CARSPLERDEFNTEAFF	TGTGCCAGAAGCCCCCTCGAGCGGGATGAATTTAACACTGAAGCTTTCTTT
-	TRBJ1-6	-	TRBV6-5	CASSTDGGYSPLHF	TGTGCCAGCAGTACGGACGGGGGCTATTCACCCCTCCACTTT
-	TRBJ1-5	-	TRBV4-1	CASSSQGLNQPQHF	TGCGCCAGCAGCTCGCAGGGCCTCAATCAGCCCCAGCATTTT
-	TRBJ1-2	-	TRBV5-1	CASSLATGFIGGYTF	TGCGCCAGCAGCTTGGCTACGGGATTTATAGGGGGCTACACCTTC
-	TRBJ2-1	-	TRBV5-5	CASSLGRGPYNEQFF	TGTGCCAGCAGCTTGGGACGGGGGCCCTACAATGAGCAGTTCTTC
-	TRBJ1-2	TRBD1	TRBV3-1/TRBV3-2	CASSQATGDGYTF	TGTGCCAGCAGCCAAGCTACAGGGGATGGCTACACCTTC
-	TRBJ1-1	TRBD1	TRBV28	CASNPFALGAGGEEAFF	TGTGCCAGCAATCCCTTCGCTCTCGGGGCAGGGGGAGAAGAAGCTTTCTTT
-	TRBJ1-1	-	TRBV20-1	CSASAGLNTEAFF	TGCAGTGCTAGTGCAGGTCTGAACACTGAAGCTTTCTTT
-	TRBJ1-1	TRBD1	TRBV6-5	CAISGDRGFNTEAFF	TGTGCTATCTCAGGGGACAGGGGCTTTAACACTGAAGCTTTCTTT
-	TRBJ2-7	TRBD2	TRBV5-1	CASSPSGGTPGEQYF	TGCGCCAGCAGCCCTAGCGGGGGGACTCCTGGCGAGCAGTACTTC
-	TRBJ2-5	-	TRBV23-1	CASSQSPGGQETQYF	TGCGCCAGCAGTCAATCGCCCGGGGGCCAAGAGACCCAGTACTTC
-	TRBJ1-1	-	TRBV28	CASSFGIPPEAFF	TGTGCCAGCAGTTTCGGCATCCCTCCTGAAGCTTTCTTT
-	TRBJ1-6	TRBD1	TRBV7-9	CASSLDREHSPLHF	TGTGCCAGCAGTCTTGACAGGGAGCATTCACCCCTCCACTTT
-	TRBJ2-7	-	TRBV21-1	CASSSGQTFYEQYF	TGTGCCAGCAGCTCGGGACAGACCTTTTACGAGCAGTACTTC
-	TRBJ1-6	-	TRBV11-2	CASSQQAAYNSPLHF	TGTGCCAGCAGCCAGCAGGCTGCCTATAATTCACCCCTCCACTTT
-	TRBJ1-4	TRBD1	TRBV4-2	CASSQTGGPGEKLFF	TGTGCCAGCAGCCAAACAGGGGGCCCAGGTGAAAAACTGTTTTTT
-	TRBJ1-1	TRBD1	TRBV11-3	CASSKTDRGTEAFF	TGTGCCAGCAGCAAAACTGACAGGGGTACTGAAGCTTTCTTT
-	TRBJ1-2	-	TRBV5-1	CASSSGQKKTGYTF	TGCGCCAGCAGCTCAGGACAGAAGAAGACTGGCTACACCTTC
-	TRBJ1-1	-	TRBV12-3/TRBV12-4	CASSTYTEAFF	TGTGCCAGCAGTACGTACACTGAAGCTTTCTTT
-	TRBJ1-2	TRBD1	TRBV20-1	CSAGTGGGYTF	TGCAGTGCCGGGACAGGGGGTGGCTACACCTTC
once	TRBJ1-1	TRBD1	TRBV28	CASNPQGAASNTEAFF	TGTGCCAGCAATCCACAGGGGGCAGCTTCGAACACTGAAGCTTTCTTT
-	TRBJ2-3	-	TRBV30	CAWGKGQSSTDTQYF	TGTGCCTGGGGTAAAGGACAGTCTAGCACAGATACGCAGTATTTT
-	TRBJ1-1	-	TRBV18	CASSPGQGMRNTEAFF	TGTGCCAGCTCACCAGGTCAGGGGATGAGGAACACTGAAGCTTTCTTT
-	TRBJ2-7	TRBD1	TRBV5-8	CASSQQGIIYEQYF	TGTGCCAGCAGCCAACAGGGGATCATCTACGAGCAGTACTTC
-	TRBJ2-2	TRBD1	TRBV27	CASSPGGRTGELFF	TGTGCCAGCAGTCCAGGGGGAAGGACCGGGGAGCTGTTTTTT
-	TRBJ1-4	-	TRBV4-3	CASSQDRAVNEKLFF	TGCGCCAGCAGCCAAGACAGGGCGGTTAATGAAAAACTGTTTTTT
-	TRBJ1-2	-	TRBV3-1/TRBV3-2	CASSPAPGGYTF	TGTGCCAGCAGCCCAGCTCCCGGGGGCTACACCTTC
-	TRBJ1-6	-	TRBV28	CASSLDPGIGSPLHF	TGTGCCAGCAGTTTAGATCCGGGTATAGGGTCACCCCTCCACTTT
-	TRBJ1-4	TRBD1	TRBV6-2/TRBV6-3	CASSWGTGPEKLFF	TGTGCCAGCAGTTGGGGGACAGGGCCTGAAAAACTGTTTTTT
-	TRBJ2-3	-	TRBV19	CASSRQGLTDTQYF	TGTGCCAGTAGTAGACAGGGACTCACAGATACGCAGTATTTT
-	TRBJ1-2	-	TRBV28	CASTTGHTNYGYTF	TGTGCCAGCACCACGGGACATACTAACTATGGCTACACCTTC
-	TRBJ2-7	TRBD1	TRBV18	CASSPRDSSYEQYF	TGTGCCAGCTCACCCCGGGACAGCTCCTACGAGCAGTACTTC
-	TRBJ2-3	-	TRBV10-1	CASKARLSDTQYF	TGCGCCAGCAAGGCCCGCCTATCAGATACGCAGTATTTT
-	TRBJ2-7	TRBD1	TRBV11-2	CASSLRTGFFNEQYF	TGTGCCAGCAGCCTTCGGACAGGGTTTTTCAACGAGCAGTACTTC